The 24 T cell receptor beta chains reported below all come from one sample, sequenced in a study of cytomegalovirus exposure and HLA in healthy donors. The PCR employed 60 Vbeta primers together with 13 Jbeta primers. The repertoire was sequenced with immunoSEQ multiplex PCR; TCRdb's copy has only in-frame clones and lacks some. This table holds about 140,000 clones, 70% to 85% found once. Input material: PBMCs. The receptor source for this set is a male donor in good health and CMV-seronegative.

Remarks on this clone: The sample has other DNA sequences that encode this CDR3 too. The rearrangement joins TRBV5-1 to TRBJ1-2; TRBD1 matches 9 bases. The germline V gene has CDR1 SGHRS and CDR2 YFSETQ. The CDR3 runs to 14 residues. V shed 3 bases and J 2 bases; nucleotides not matched to a gene: 2. The CDR3: CASSWGQGNYGYTF. For the CDR3, the DNA is TGCGCCAGCAGCTGGGGACAGGGCAACTATGGCTACACCTTC.

This clone has just a few counts. The V call is TRBV9, the J call TRBJ2-5; a possible D gene is TRBD2 (6 bases). V dropped 2 bases and J dropped 5 bases, with 13 bases sitting between them. This CDR3 spans 14 amino acids. CDR1 is SGDLS and CDR2 is YYNGEE in the germline V gene. The DNA for the CDR3 is TGTGCCAGCAGCGTGCGATGGGGGGATGAGACCCAGTACTTC. The encoded protein is CASSVRWGDETQYF.

In DNA, the CDR3 is TGTGCTAGTGACCGGGGGTCCACCGGGGAGCTGTTTTTT. Translated, it gives CASDRGSTGELFF. This chain connects TRBV12-5 to TRBJ2-2, with D tentatively TRBD2 (6 bases). Germline lookup yields CDR1 LGHNT and CDR2 FRNRAP. The CDR3 covers 13 residues. Trimming removed 7 bases at V and 4 bases at J, with 10 bases between.

V and J are TRBV29-1 and TRBJ2-7, with a possible D match to TRBD2 (6 bases). CDR3 length: 14 residues. In germline, CDR1 is SQVTM, CDR2 ANQGSEA. Trimming removed 7 bases at V and 3 bases at J, with 19 bases between. DNA of the CDR3: TGCAGCGGTGTAGGGACTGTCCCAGGCTACGAGCAGTACTTC. Translation: CSGVGTVPGYEQYF.

V usage is TRBV28 and J usage is TRBJ1-2; D may be TRBD1 (6 bases). Germline CDR1 and CDR2: MDHEN and SYDVKM. The CDR3 runs 13 residues. Between the trimmed V and J ends, which lost 6 bases and 5 bases, there was a span of 13 bases. The DNA of the CDR3 is TGTGCCAGCAGGGGGAATCAGGGGTATGGCTACACCTTC. Translated: CASRGNQGYGYTF.

The V and J genes are TRBV19 and TRBJ1-5, with 8 bases that match TRBD1. The CDR3 sequence is 17 residues long. Germline V gene sequence: CDR1 LNHDA, CDR2 SQIVND (reference sequence). V lost 6 bases to trimming and J lost 0 bases; unmatched junction nucleotides: 10. CDR3 DNA sequence: TGTGCCAGTAGAACTGGGCAGGGGGCGTATAGCAATCAGCCCCAGCATTTT. It is translated as CASRTGQGAYSNQPQHF. The whole variable domain, filled in from reference TRBV19 and TRBJ1-5, reads DGGITQSPKYLFRKEGQNVTLSCEQNLNHDAMYWYRQDPGQGLRLIYYSQIVNDFQKGDIAEGYSVSREKKESFPLTVTSAQKNPTAFYLCASRTGQGAYSNQPQHFGDGTRLSIL.

The chain carries TRBV5-4 and TRBJ2-2, with 7 bases lining up with TRBD1. CDR1 is SGHNT and CDR2 is YYREEE in the germline V gene (reference sequence). The V gene end was trimmed by 4 bases and the J gene end by 7 bases; junction bases not matched to a gene: 10. CDR3 length equals 15 residues. CDR3 sequence (DNA): TGTGCCAGCAGCCACGCTTCCTCAGGGGGCGGGGAGCTGTTTTTT. Its translation: CASSHASSGGGELFF.

The chain joins TRBV15 to TRBJ2-3; a possible D gene is TRBD1 (6 bases). The CDR3 loop spans 14 amino acids. Germline V gene lookup returns CDR1 LNHNV and CDR2 YYDKDF (reference sequence). Trimming took off 2 bases at V and 4 bases at J, with 10 bases between the two ends. CDR3 protein: CATSRQGPADTQYF. The CDR3 DNA reads as TGTGCCACCAGCAGACAGGGGCCGGCAGATACGCAGTATTTT.

This chain joins TRBV5-4 and TRBJ2-7; D unresolved. CDR1 is SGHNT, CDR2 YYREEE, per germline (reference sequence). V was trimmed by 0 bases and J by 3 bases, leaving 10 bases between them. This CDR3 is built from 14 residues. Written as DNA, the CDR3 is TGTGCCAGCAGCTTGGCACAACAAGACTACGAGCAGTACTTC. Encoded protein: CASSLAQQDYEQYF.

J is TRBJ2-1 and V is TRBV28; D ambiguous. V lost 3 bases to trimming and J lost 6 bases, with 6 bases between them. Germline CDR1 MDHEN, CDR2 SYDVKM. The CDR3 spans 12 residues. DNA of the CDR3: TGTGCCAGCAGTTTGCAGGTCAATGAGCAGTTCTTC. The encoded protein is CASSLQVNEQFF.

The chain joins TRBV15 to TRBJ1-4; unclear D gene. Trimming stripped 0 bases from V and 8 bases from J, with 7 bases between. Germline assignment: CDR1 LNHNV and CDR2 YYDKDF (reference sequence). This CDR3 spans 13 amino acids. The CDR3 DNA reads TGTGCCACCAGCAGAGATGTCGAGGAAAAACTGTTTTTT. Amino acid sequence: CATSRDVEEKLFF.

The chain combines TRBV9 with TRBJ2-1, with TRBD2 matching 7 bases. CDR1 and CDR2 (germline): SGDLS, YYNGEE. V was clipped by 3 bases and J by 0 bases; unmatched bases: 3. There are 15 residues in the CDR3. Here the CDR3 DNA reads TGTGCCAGCAGCGCTAGCGGTGGCTCCTACAATGAGCAGTTCTTC. It encodes CASSASGGSYNEQFF.

J is TRBJ2-1 and V is TRBV11-2; TRBD2 agrees at 9 bases. The CDR3 sequence is 15 residues long. Germline V lookup: CDR1 SGHAT, CDR2 FQNNGV. The ends lost 2 bases at V and 5 bases at J; junction bases unmatched: 4. Written as DNA, the CDR3 is TGTGCCAGCAGCTTATCAGCGGGGGGAAACAATGAGCAGTTCTTC. Translation gives CASSLSAGGNNEQFF.

V is TRBV5-4 and J is TRBJ2-3; tentative D call: TRBD1 (5 bases). The CDR3 runs 15 residues. Germline V gene data show CDR1 as SGHNT and CDR2 as YYREEE (reference sequence). Trimming stripped 9 bases from V and 1 base from J, with 18 bases between. The CDR3 region is CAIVLPEGGTDTQYF. As DNA, the CDR3 is TGTGCCATCGTGCTTCCCGAAGGGGGCACAGATACGCAGTATTTT.

This clone was detected once. This rearrangement joins TRBV19 to TRBJ2-2, with D possibly matching TRBD2 (5 bases). V was pared by 7 bases and J by 4 bases, with 16 bases between. CDR1 is LNHDA, CDR2 SQIVND, per germline (reference sequence). The CDR3 extends over 15 amino acids. CDR3 loop: CASIQQRATTGELFF. CDR3 nucleotide sequence: TGTGCCAGTATCCAACAGAGGGCAACCACCGGGGAGCTGTTTTTT.

The CDR3 region has the DNA TGCGCCAGCAGCCAAGGGATCATAGCGGGCCAGGACCTTTACGAGCAGTACTTC. Its protein is CASSQGIIAGQDLYEQYF. This chain joins TRBV4-3 and TRBJ2-7; 7 bases are a match to TRBD2. Germline loops: CDR1 LGHNA, CDR2 YSLEER. The junction had 16 bases not matched to a gene; V was cut back by 1 base and J by 4 bases. The CDR3 loop spans 18 amino acids.

This chain links TRBV5-1 with TRBJ2-5; TRBD2 matches 14 bases. V shed 4 bases and J 4 bases; nucleotides not matched to a gene: 9. CDR1 is SGHRS, CDR2 YFSETQ, per germline. There are 17 residues in the CDR3. The CDR3 spells CASSLGLAGVVRETQYF. The CDR3 nucleotides read TGCGCCAGCAGCCTGGGACTAGCGGGAGTAGTGAGAGAGACCCAGTACTTC.

This chain connects TRBV2 to TRBJ2-7, with 9 bases fitting TRBD2. The CDR3 length is 13 residues. The germline gives CDR1 SNHLY, CDR2 FYNNEI. The V gene end was trimmed by 7 bases and the J gene end by 12 bases; junction bases not matched to a gene: 13. The CDR3 DNA sequence: TGTGCCAGCATAGGGGGACTAGCCCCAGTTATGTACTTC. This codes for CASIGGLAPVMYF.

The rearrangement joins TRBV2 to TRBJ2-5, with 7 bases matching TRBD2. V gave up 6 bases and J gave up 1 base; unmatched junction bases: 5. Germline CDR1 SNHLY, CDR2 FYNNEI. This CDR3 region has 14 residues. CDR3 in DNA: TGTGCCAGCAGCCCTTGGGGGGGCCAAGAGACCCAGTACTTC. It specifies CASSPWGGQETQYF.

This rearrangement joins TRBV19 to TRBJ2-1; D is uncertain. The CDR3 spans 15 residues. The V gene lost 2 bases and the J gene lost 4 bases, with 12 bases spanning the gap. Germline loops: CDR1 LNHDA, CDR2 SQIVND (reference sequence). In DNA, the CDR3 is TGTGCCAGTAGTATAAATCCTGCCCTATACAATGAGCAGTTCTTC. This sequence encodes CASSINPALYNEQFF.

The chain carries TRBV7-2 and TRBJ1-1; tentative D call: TRBD1 (5 bases). With 0 bases removed from V and 7 bases from J, the gap between germline ends came to 15 bases. Germline CDR1 is SGHTA and CDR2 is FQGNSA. The CDR3 has 15 amino acids. CDR3 in amino acids: CASSLAHSGYDEAFF. The CDR3 DNA is TGTGCCAGCAGCTTAGCGCACTCAGGGTATGATGAAGCTTTCTTT.

The chain joins TRBV7-6 to TRBJ2-1; 7 nucleotides line up with TRBD2. The germline V gene has CDR1 SGHVS and CDR2 FNYEAQ. V lost 5 bases and J lost 6; bases outside the gene matches: 7. There are 14 residues in the CDR3. The CDR3 DNA reads TGTGCCAGCAGCCGGGTGGGGGGGACCAATGAGCAGTTCTTC. As protein: CASSRVGGTNEQFF.

A single count supports this clone. CDR3 sequence (DNA): TGTGCCAGCAGCGTAGAGCTAGCGGGGCTAGAGACCCAGTACTTC. This gives the protein CASSVELAGLETQYF. This chain connects TRBV9 to TRBJ2-5; 9 bases map to TRBD2. Trimming cost V 0 bases and J 4 bases; bases outside gene matches: 4. The germline CDR1 and CDR2 sequences are SGDLS and YYNGEE. This CDR3 contains 15 residues. The full variable domain, with the rest looked up from reference TRBV9 and TRBJ2-5, is DSGVTQTPKHLITATGQRVTLRCSPRSGDLSVYWYQQSLDQGLQFLIQYYNGEERAKGNILERFSAQQFPDLHSELNLSSLELGDSALYFCASSVELAGLETQYFGPGTRLLVL.

The rearrangement joins TRBV16 to TRBJ1-2; D may be TRBD1 (5 bases). This CDR3 is built from 16 residues. Germline-derived CDR1 and CDR2 are KGHSY and FQNENV. Trimming took 3 bases from V and 4 from J, leaving 18 bases between them. CDR3: CASSHFDSLLGYGYTF. In DNA, the CDR3 is TGTGCCAGCAGCCACTTTGACAGCCTCCTTGGCTATGGCTACACCTTC.